These 9 T cell receptor beta chains originate from one sample sequenced in a study of cytomegalovirus exposure and HLA in healthy donors. Use of 60 Vbeta and 13 Jbeta primers characterized the PCR. Profiling relied on immunoSEQ multiplex PCR, and the TCRdb table lists in-frame clones only, not all of them. The sample carries approximately 170,000 clones, around three quarters recorded once. The sample taken for sequencing was PBMCs. The receptors were sampled from a man aged 40-49 years in good health and CMV-seronegative.

This clone was detected only once. The chain uses TRBV4-1 and TRBJ1-2; 7 bases map to TRBD1. The germline V gene encodes CDR1 MGHRA and CDR2 YSYEKL. V shed 4 bases and J 2 bases; nucleotides not matched to a gene: 7. The CDR3 is 15 amino acids. CDR3 sequence (DNA): TGCGCCAGCAGCCGAGCCGGGACAGAGAACTATGGCTACACCTTC. Translated: CASSRAGTENYGYTF.

The chain couples TRBV7-9 to TRBJ2-7; D is perhaps TRBD2 (6 bases). The CDR3 length is 14 residues. The germline V gene has CDR1 SEHNR and CDR2 FQNEAQ (reference sequence). Deletions cut 1 base from V and 3 bases from J, with 10 bases between. CDR3 loop: CASSLGDSYYEQYF. Written as DNA, the CDR3 is TGTGCCAGCAGCTTAGGGGACTCTTACTACGAGCAGTACTTC.

This sequence joins TRBV7-3 and TRBJ1-1; possibly TRBD1 for D (5 bases). The CDR3 covers 14 residues. From germline, CDR1 is SGHTA and CDR2 FQGTGA. Trimming left V 0 bases short and J 8 bases short, with 13 bases between. CDR3 loop: CASSLTGGNEEAFF. The CDR3 bases are TGTGCCAGCAGCTTAACGGGGGGGAATGAGGAAGCTTTCTTT.

This clone was picked up one time. V is TRBV4-2 and J is TRBJ2-2; 10 nucleotides align to TRBD2. This CDR3 contains 16 residues. The J segment lost 9 bases and the V segment lost 1 base, leaving 8 bases of the junction unmatched. Germline values: CDR1 LGHNA, CDR2 YNFKEQ. The CDR3 region is CASSQVPAGGPRELFF. Here the CDR3 DNA reads TGTGCCAGCAGCCAAGTCCCAGCGGGAGGGCCAAGGGAGCTGTTTTTT.

Here the CDR3 reads CASSPYAFGNTEAFF. DNA of the CDR3: TGTGCCAGCAGTCCGTACGCGTTTGGTAACACTGAAGCTTTCTTT. The chain couples TRBV9 to TRBJ1-1; no firm D call. This CDR3 has 15 residues. Germline CDR1 reads SGDLS; CDR2 reads YYNGEE. Trimming took off 5 bases at V and 2 bases at J, with 16 bases between the two ends.

The chain joins TRBV5-4 to TRBJ2-7, with 15 nucleotides matching TRBD2. Germline CDR1 SGHNT, CDR2 YYREEE (reference sequence). V was pared by 4 bases and J by 3 bases, with 8 bases of the junction left unmatched. The CDR3 is 17 amino acids. The CDR3 DNA is TGTGCCAGCAGCGCCGGGACTAGCGGGAGGCAACGCTACGAGCAGTACTTC. Encoded protein: CASSAGTSGRQRYEQYF. Full variable domain (missing parts from reference TRBV5-4 and TRBJ2-7): ETGVTQSPTHLIKTRGQQVTLRCSSQSGHNTVSWYQQALGQGPQFIFQYYREEENGRGNFPPRFSGLQFPNYSSELNVNALELDDSALYLCASSAGTSGRQRYEQYFGPGTRLTVT.

This chain links TRBV28 with TRBJ1-3, with no clear D. Germline-derived CDR1 and CDR2 are MDHEN and SYDVKM. The V end lost 4 bases, the J end lost 0 bases, and 10 bases lay between the germline ends. This CDR3 has 15 residues. The CDR3 sequence: CASSSGAYSGNTIYF. In nucleotides, the CDR3 is TGTGCCAGCAGTTCAGGCGCATACTCTGGAAACACCATATATTTT.

The chain carries TRBV15 and TRBJ1-5; 7 nucleotides line up with TRBD1. The CDR3 loop spans 12 amino acids. Germline CDR1 LNHNV, CDR2 YYDKDF (reference sequence). The V segment lost 10 bases and the J segment 2 bases; nucleotides outside the gene matches: 2. The CDR3 sequence is CAIGTGNQPQHF. CDR3 DNA sequence: TGTGCCATCGGGACAGGCAATCAGCCCCAGCATTTT. Full variable domain (missing parts from reference TRBV15 and TRBJ1-5): DAMVIQNPRYQVTQFGKPVTLSCSQTLNHNVMYWYQQKSSQAPKLLFHYYDKDFNNEADTPDNFQSRRPNTSFCFLDIRSPGLGDTAMYLCAIGTGNQPQHFGDGTRLSIL.

The gene calls are TRBV11-2 and TRBJ1-2, with D perhaps TRBD1 (6 bases). CDR3 length: 15 amino acids. Germline values: CDR1 SGHAT, CDR2 FQNNGV. V was trimmed by 1 base and J by 7 bases, leaving 16 bases between them. CDR3 nucleotide sequence: TGTGCCAGCAGCTTAGGTCCAGGGACAAGCAGTGGCTACACCTTC. Its translation: CASSLGPGTSSGYTF. The full variable domain, completed using reference TRBV11-2 and TRBJ1-2, is EAGVAQSPRYKIIEKRQSVAFWCNPISGHATLYWYQQILGQGPKLLIQFQNNGVVDDSQLPKDRFSAERLKGVDSTLKIQPAKLEDSAVYLCASSLGPGTSSGYTFGSGTRLTVV.